Shown below are 15 T cell receptor beta chains from a single sample sequenced in a study of T cells after yellow fever vaccination. From the 5' RACE reads, TCRdb called clonotypes with MiXCR, one entry per CDR3 protein. The sample contains a few hundred thousand distinct CDR3 sequences, about a sixth of which appear only once. The sample in question was PBMCs, obtained 5 days after the first yellow fever vaccination. The origin of the receptors is a man in his late teens or twenties who received the YFV17D yellow fever vaccine.

The chain has TRBV7-9 and TRBJ1-6, with 7 bases that match TRBD1. This CDR3 comprises 15 residues. J lost 8 bases, V lost 5 bases, and 9 bases had no gene match. Per germline, CDR1 SEHNR and CDR2 FQNEAQ (reference sequence). The CDR3 DNA sequence: TGTGCCAGCAGCCCCGGACAGGATCCTTATTCACCCCTCCACTTT. Its protein product is CASSPGQDPYSPLHF.

Details on this clonotype: One junction end does not reproduce the germline sequence, and a read error may be involved. The J gene is TRBJ2-5, the V gene TRBV7-6, with D possibly being TRBD1 (6 bases). Germline lookup yields CDR1 SGHVS and CDR2 FNYEAQ. CDR3 length equals 14 residues. CDR3 in amino acids: CASSVAGVRETQYF. The CDR3, as DNA: TGTGCCAGCAGCGTAGCAGGGGTTCGGGAGACCCAGTACTTC. The full variable domain, with the rest looked up from reference TRBV7-6 and TRBJ2-5, is GAGVSQSPRYKVTKRGQDVALRCDPISGHVSLYWYRQALGQGPEFLTYFNYEAQQDKSGLPNDRFSAERPEGSISTLTIQRTEQRDSAMYRCASSVAGVRETQYFGPGTRLLVL.

V is TRBV20-1 and J is TRBJ1-2, with 12 bases aligning to TRBD1. Looked up from germline, CDR1 is DFQATT and CDR2 is SNEGSKA (reference sequence). CDR3 length: 14 amino acids. With V trimmed by 4 bases and J by 4 bases, 4 bases remained unmatched. CDR3 residues: CSAKGTGGFYGYTF. Written as DNA, the CDR3 is TGCAGTGCTAAAGGGACAGGGGGCTTCTATGGCTACACCTTC.

This rearrangement joins TRBV3-1 to TRBJ2-1, with D perhaps TRBD1 (6 bases). Trimming cost V 3 bases and J 4 bases, with 13 bases left between them. The CDR3 covers 15 residues. Germline V gene lookup returns CDR1 LGHDT and CDR2 YNNKEL (reference sequence). CDR3: CASSQVGAVYNEQFF. CDR3 DNA sequence: TGTGCCAGCAGCCAGGTGGGGGCGGTGTACAATGAGCAGTTCTTC.

The chain recombines TRBV5-4 with TRBJ2-2; the D gene is possibly TRBD1 (6 bases). V was pared by 5 bases and J by 4 bases, with 15 bases between. Germline CDR1 is SGHNT and CDR2 is YYREEE (reference sequence). The CDR3 runs to 15 residues. The CDR3 DNA reads TGTGCCAGCAGGTCTAGGACAGACCTCACCGGGGAGCTGTTTTTT. Protein product: CASRSRTDLTGELFF.

This chain joins TRBV11-2 and TRBJ2-4; 7 bases align to TRBD2. V was pared by 4 bases and J by 9 bases, with 9 bases of the junction left unmatched. Germline V CDR1 and CDR2: SGHAT, FQNNGV. This CDR3 has 14 residues. For the CDR3, the DNA is TGTGCCAGCAGCTCCCCGTCGGGGGGAGGCATTCAGTACTTC. Protein sequence: CASSSPSGGGIQYF.

The V gene is TRBV7-2, the J gene TRBJ2-6, with D possibly being TRBD1 or TRBD2 (6 bases each). V lost 1 base to trimming and J lost 1 base, with 11 bases between them. The CDR3 has 17 amino acids. Germline CDR1 is SGHTA and CDR2 is FQGNSA. Here the CDR3 reads CASSLGQGTSGANVLTF. DNA of the CDR3: TGTGCCAGCAGCTTAGGCCAGGGGACTTCTGGGGCCAACGTCCTGACTTTC.

This clonotype was detected only a few times. The chain couples TRBV20-1 to TRBJ2-1; TRBD1 matches at 10 bases. The V gene end was trimmed by 5 bases and the J gene end by 3 bases; junction bases not matched to a gene: 7. The germline V gene encodes CDR1 DFQATT and CDR2 SNEGSKA (reference sequence). The CDR3 is 15 amino acids. CDR3 sequence reads: CSAPGTGEVYNEQFF. DNA of the CDR3: TGCAGTGCTCCTGGGACAGGGGAGGTCTACAATGAGCAGTTCTTC.

The chain links TRBV24-1 to TRBJ1-5; D is ambiguous. The CDR3 is made up of 12 amino acids. In germline, CDR1 is KGHDR, CDR2 SFDVKD. V dropped 1 base and J dropped 6 bases, with 3 bases sitting between them. CDR3 coding DNA: TGTGCCACCAGTGATTTTGGTCAGCCCCAGCATTTT. Translation: CATSDFGQPQHF.

This clonotype was detected only a few times. The V call is TRBV3-1, the J call TRBJ2-5; tentatively, D is TRBD2 (6 bases). V lost 1 base to trimming and J lost 1 base, with 13 bases between them. The CDR3 has 16 residues. The germline CDR1 and CDR2 sequences are LGHDT and YNNKEL (reference sequence). CDR3 amino acids: CASSQGRGFGQETQYF. In DNA, the CDR3 is TGTGCCAGCAGCCAAGGGCGGGGCTTTGGCCAAGAGACCCAGTACTTC.

This chain uses TRBV11-2 with TRBJ2-7; no reliable D call. The CDR3 length is 17 residues. Germline V gives CDR1 SGHAT, CDR2 FQNNGV. Deletions cut 1 base from V and 0 bases from J, with 16 bases between. For the CDR3, the DNA is TGTGCCAGCAGCTTAGGCCACCTTTTAGCCCGCTCCTACGAGCAGTACTTC. This sequence encodes CASSLGHLLARSYEQYF. The complete variable domain, with remaining parts taken from reference TRBV11-2 and TRBJ2-7, reads EAGVAQSPRYKIIEKRQSVAFWCNPISGHATLYWYQQILGQGPKLLIQFQNNGVVDDSQLPKDRFSAERLKGVDSTLKIQPAKLEDSAVYLCASSLGHLLARSYEQYFGPGTRLTVT.

This clonotype was detected only a few times. The chain recombines TRBV4-1 with TRBJ1-5, with TRBD1 matching 7 bases. After removal of 3 bases from V and 7 bases from J, the junction contained 9 bases not matched to a gene. The CDR3 spans 15 residues. CDR1 and CDR2 (germline): MGHRA, YSYEKL. CDR3 DNA sequence: TGCGCCAGCAGCCACGGAGGGGGCGCGGGGCAGCCCCAGCATTTT. As protein: CASSHGGGAGQPQHF.

This clonotype was seen only a few times. The V call is TRBV9, the J call TRBJ2-1, with D possibly being TRBD1 (7 bases). The germline gives CDR1 SGDLS, CDR2 YYNGEE. Trimming took 4 bases from V and 0 from J, leaving 11 bases between them. The CDR3 totals 15 residues. The CDR3 here is CASSPQGGSYNEQFF. The CDR3 DNA reads as TGTGCCAGCAGCCCCCAGGGGGGCTCCTACAATGAGCAGTTCTTC.

CDR3 in amino acids: CASSYSTPDRRNSPLHF. In DNA, the CDR3 is TGTGCCAGCAGTTACTCCACGCCGGACAGGAGAAATTCACCCCTCCACTTT. V is TRBV6-5 and J is TRBJ1-6; TRBD1 agrees at 7 bases. The CDR3 totals 17 residues. CDR1 and CDR2 (germline): MNHEY, SVGAGI. With V trimmed by 0 bases and J by 7 bases, 9 bases remained unmatched.

This clonotype was counted only a few times. The CDR3 sequence is CASSEGLAGAADTQYF. Here the CDR3 DNA reads TGTGCCAGCAGTGAAGGGTTAGCGGGGGCAGCAGATACGCAGTATTTT. V and J are TRBV6-4 and TRBJ2-3; TRBD2 matches at 9 bases. The CDR3 consists of 16 residues. Trimming removed 3 bases from V and 4 bases from J; junction bases left unmatched: 8. Germline CDR1 is MRHNA and CDR2 is SNTAGT.